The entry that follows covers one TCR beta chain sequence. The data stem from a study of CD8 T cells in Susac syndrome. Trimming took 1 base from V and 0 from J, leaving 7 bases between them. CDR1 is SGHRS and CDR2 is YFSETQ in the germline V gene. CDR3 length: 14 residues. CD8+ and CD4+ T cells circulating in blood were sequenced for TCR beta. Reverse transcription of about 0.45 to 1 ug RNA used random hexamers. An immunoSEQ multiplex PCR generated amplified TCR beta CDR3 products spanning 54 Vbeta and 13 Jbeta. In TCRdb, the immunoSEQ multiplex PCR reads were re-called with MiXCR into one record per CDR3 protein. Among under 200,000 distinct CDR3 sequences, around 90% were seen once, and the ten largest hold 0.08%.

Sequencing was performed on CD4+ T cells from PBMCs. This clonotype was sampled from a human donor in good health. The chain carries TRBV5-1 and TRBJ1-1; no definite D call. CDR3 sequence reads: CASSLMSLNTEAFF. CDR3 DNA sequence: TGCGCCAGCAGCTTGATGAGCCTGAACACTGAAGCTTTCTTT. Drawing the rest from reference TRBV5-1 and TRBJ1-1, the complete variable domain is KAGVTQTPRYLIKTRGQQVTLSCSPISGHRSVSWYQQTPGQGLQFLFEYFSETQRNKGNFPGRFSGRQFSNSRSEMNVSTLELGDSALYLCASSLMSLNTEAFFGQGTRLTVV.